These T cell receptor beta chains were read from a single sample in a study of type 1 regulatory T cells. TCRdb re-called the reads with MiXCR, one entry per CDR3 protein. In the table there are approximately 90,000 distinct CDR3 sequences, around a third of which are singletons. Sequences were obtained from CD4+ T cells, either the whole sample or a sorted fraction (not recorded which). Receptor source: a human donor in good health. CDR3s include the opening cysteine and the closing phenylalanine or tryptophan. A D gene is named only where the DNA matches it firmly. For some rows the clone size is stated as once, few or many, or as a class when expanded; others skip it.

V: TRBV5-4; D: .; size: .; J: TRBJ2-3; CDR3: CASSYRGGDTQYF; DNA: TGTGCCAGCAGCTACAGGGGGGGAGATACGCAGTATTTT
V: TRBV25-1; D: TRBD1; size: .; J: TRBJ1-1; CDR3: CASTRGQLPTEAFF; DNA: TGTGCCAGCACCAGGGGACAGCTACCTACTGAAGCTTTCTTT
V: TRBV9; D: .; size: .; J: TRBJ2-1; CDR3: CASSAYSGEQFF; DNA: TGTGCCAGCAGCGCATATAGTGGTGAGCAGTTCTTC
V: TRBV5-1; D: .; size: few; J: TRBJ2-6; CDR3: CASSLMATGANVLTF; DNA: TGCGCCAGCAGCTTAATGGCTACCGGGGCCAACGTCCTGACTTTC
V: TRBV12-3/TRBV12-4; D: .; size: .; J: TRBJ2-3; CDR3: CASTSYGQPRDTQYF; DNA: TGTGCCAGCACCTCTTATGGGCAGCCAAGAGATACGCAGTATTTT
V: TRBV20-1; D: .; size: .; J: TRBJ2-5; CDR3: CSATPGDHPEETQYF; DNA: TGCAGTGCTACCCCCGGTGACCACCCCGAAGAGACCCAGTACTTC
V: TRBV7-2; D: TRBD1; size: many; J: TRBJ2-7; CDR3: CASSLRTGGANYEQYF; DNA: TGTGCCAGCAGCTTAAGGACAGGGGGCGCGAACTACGAGCAGTACTTC
V: TRBV6-5; D: .; size: few; J: TRBJ2-3; CDR3: CASSYGGTDTQYF; DNA: TGTGCCAGCAGTTACGGCGGGACAGATACGCAGTATTTT
V: TRBV11-2; D: .; size: few; J: TRBJ2-1; CDR3: CASSLRRDSSYNEQFF; DNA: TGTGCCAGCAGCTTGCGGCGGGACAGCTCCTACAATGAGCAGTTCTTC
V: TRBV16; D: TRBD1; size: .; J: TRBJ1-2; CDR3: CASSQLVRGQTANYGYTF; DNA: TGTGCCAGCAGCCAATTGGTTCGGGGACAGACAGCTAACTATGGCTACACCTTC
V: TRBV7-2; D: .; size: .; J: TRBJ2-7; CDR3: CASSADTYFEQYF; DNA: TGTGCCAGCAGCGCGGACACTTACTTTGAGCAGTACTTC
V: TRBV12-3/TRBV12-4; D: .; size: .; J: TRBJ1-1; CDR3: CASSPTVNTEAFF; DNA: TGTGCCAGCAGTCCAACAGTGAACACTGAAGCTTTCTTT
V: TRBV7-9; D: .; size: .; J: TRBJ1-5; CDR3: CASSPLGSSNQPQHF; DNA: TGTGCCAGCAGCCCGCTGGGATCGAGCAATCAGCCCCAGCATTTT
V: TRBV6-2/TRBV6-3; D: .; size: once; J: TRBJ2-5; CDR3: CASSYEGSSDRHQETQYF; DNA: TGTGCCAGCAGTTACGAAGGATCGTCTGATCGCCACCAAGAGACCCAGTACTTC
V: TRBV15; D: .; size: few; J: TRBJ2-3; CDR3: CATSRRSGKTDTQYF; DNA: TGTGCCACCAGCAGAAGGAGCGGAAAAACAGATACGCAGTATTTT
V: TRBV11-2; D: TRBD1; size: few; J: TRBJ2-7; CDR3: CASSLEGQGRIYEQYF; DNA: TGTGCCAGCAGCTTAGAGGGACAGGGAAGGATCTACGAGCAGTACTTC
V: TRBV20-1; D: TRBD1; size: .; J: TRBJ2-3; CDR3: CSAQGTGTTDTQYF; DNA: TGCAGTGCTCAGGGGACAGGGACCACAGATACGCAGTATTTT
V: TRBV7-8; D: TRBD2; size: .; J: TRBJ2-7; CDR3: CASSLAPRSSGTPYEQYF; DNA: TGTGCCAGCAGCTTAGCCCCGCGGAGTAGCGGGACTCCCTACGAGCAGTACTTC
V: TRBV27; D: .; size: few; J: TRBJ1-6; CDR3: CASSFSGATSPLHF; DNA: TGTGCCAGCAGTTTCTCAGGGGCCACCTCCCCCCTCCACTTT
V: TRBV2; D: TRBD1; size: .; J: TRBJ2-5; CDR3: CASSLNRGLNQETQYF; DNA: TGTGCCAGCAGCCTAAACAGGGGGTTGAACCAAGAGACCCAGTACTTC
V: TRBV14; D: TRBD2; size: .; J: TRBJ2-1; CDR3: CASSQLTGRGRDEQFF; DNA: TGTGCCAGCAGCCAACTCACCGGGAGGGGGAGGGATGAGCAGTTCTTC
V: TRBV29-1; D: .; size: many; J: TRBJ2-1; CDR3: CSVTDSSYNEQFF; DNA: TGCAGCGTTACGGACTCCTCCTACAATGAGCAGTTCTTC
V: TRBV6-2/TRBV6-3; D: .; size: .; J: TRBJ2-3; CDR3: CASNLQRDLKFTDTQYF; DNA: TGTGCCAGCAATCTTCAGCGAGACCTAAAATTCACAGATACGCAGTATTTT
V: TRBV2; D: .; size: .; J: TRBJ2-3; CDR3: CASSVVYPPTRTDTQYF; DNA: TGTGCCAGCAGTGTTGTTTACCCACCTACCCGCACAGATACGCAGTATTTT
V: TRBV24-1; D: .; size: .; J: TRBJ2-2; CDR3: CATSEWGNTGELFF; DNA: TGTGCCACCAGTGAATGGGGCAACACCGGGGAGCTGTTTTTT
V: TRBV15; D: TRBD2; size: .; J: TRBJ2-1; CDR3: CATSIPGLAGGSSYNEQFF; DNA: TGTGCCACCAGCATTCCGGGACTAGCGGGAGGCAGCTCCTACAATGAGCAGTTCTTC
V: TRBV20-1; D: .; size: many; J: TRBJ2-5; CDR3: CSARWPNQETQYF; DNA: TGCAGTGCTAGATGGCCGAACCAAGAGACCCAGTACTTC
V: TRBV19; D: .; size: .; J: TRBJ2-5; CDR3: CASSMVRGETQYF; DNA: TGTGCCAGTAGTATGGTGAGGGGGGAGACCCAGTACTTC
V: TRBV11-2; D: .; size: .; J: TRBJ2-5; CDR3: CASSLSAVQETQYF; DNA: TGTGCCAGCAGCTTAAGTGCAGTCCAAGAGACCCAGTACTTC